This paragraph covers one T cell receptor (beta chain) sequence. Antigen: not known. V lost 5 bases and J lost 7, with 14 bases in between. The length of the CDR3 is 13 residues. This sample is part of a study of T cell repertoires in cytomegalovirus infection. The overall study: Public TCR beta signatures marked donors with CMV infection and the matching HLA. Overall study findings and caveats: Based on cumulative public TCR beta family frequency, carriers of CMV plus the relevant HLA were identified. HLA-C-restricted, CMV-specific TCR beta clonotypes were dominant ex vivo.

TCRdb called the reads again in MiXCR, with one record for every CDR3 protein. The table shows 800,000 to 950,000 distinct CDR3 sequences, with approximately 29% occurring only once. The sequenced sample was cultured CD8+ T cells from PBMCs, obtained from culture after CMV antigen stimulation. The chain is built from TRBV12-3 or TRBV12-4 and TRBJ1-1; the D gene is possibly TRBD1 (5 bases). The origin of this receptor is a human donor in good health (CMV status not recorded). Some clones in this sample may be carry-over from other donors' samples. CDR3 region: CASSTTAGLEAFF. The CDR3 DNA reads as TGTGCCAGCAGTACAACGGCGGGGCTTGAAGCTTTCTTT.